The 8 T cell receptor beta chains presented below share a single source sample, sequenced in a study of blood T cells in healthy people across ages. The authors ran a second PCR of 7 to 11 cycles using a sample-barcoded 5' primer and a J-beta primer mix. MiXCR was run by TCRdb on the 5' RACE reads, yielding one entry per CDR3 protein. The sample has about 1,400,000 distinct CDR3 sequences, around 59% seen once. The sequencing input was blood. The receptors originated from a man aged 18 to 29 in good health.

V usage is TRBV6-5 and J usage is TRBJ2-1; D is undetermined. Germline V gene data show CDR1 as MNHEY and CDR2 as SVGAGI. The V end was cut by 5 bases, the J end by 8 bases, with 16 bases between. The CDR3 loop spans 14 amino acids. CDR3 in amino acids: CASSAPLDGDEQFF. The CDR3 DNA is TGTGCCAGCAGTGCCCCCCTGGATGGGGATGAGCAGTTCTTC.

The V gene is TRBV20-1, the J gene TRBJ2-7, with 9 bases that match TRBD1. The CDR3 consists of 16 residues. V lost 6 bases to trimming and J lost 3 bases; unmatched junction nucleotides: 15. Germline V gives CDR1 DFQATT, CDR2 SNEGSKA (reference sequence). The DNA of the CDR3 is TGCAGTGCGCGCCACCTCCCGGGACAGGGAATCTACGAGCAGTACTTC. This encodes CSARHLPGQGIYEQYF.

This chain joins TRBV27 and TRBJ2-1, with D perhaps TRBD1 or TRBD2 (5 bases each). Germline lookup yields CDR1 MNHEY and CDR2 SMNVEV (reference sequence). V lost 5 bases and J lost 0, with 14 bases in between. The CDR3 is 16 residues long. The CDR3 DNA reads as TGTGCCAGCAGTCGGGTGGGACCAAGCTCCTACAATGAGCAGTTCTTC. Translating it yields CASSRVGPSSYNEQFF.

This clonotype was counted only a few times. The chain uses TRBV12-3 or TRBV12-4 and TRBJ2-7; 8 nucleotides line up with TRBD2. The closer fit of TRBJ2-5 to the DNA end suggests the J call may be wrong. The CDR3 totals 15 residues. The CDR3 loop is CASSGGLANPRTQYF. The CDR3 coding sequence is TGTGCCAGCAGCGGTGGACTAGCCAACCCCCGGACCCAGTACTTC.

The V and J genes are TRBV15 and TRBJ2-1; TRBD2 aligns across 13 bases. In germline, CDR1 is LNHNV, CDR2 YYDKDF (reference sequence). The V and J ends lost 2 bases and 7 bases, in that order; junction bases with no gene match: 8. The CDR3 is 17 residues long. In DNA form, the CDR3 reads TGTGCCACCAGCAGATCCGGGACTAGCGGGGCACAGAATGAGCAGTTCTTC. Its translation is CATSRSGTSGAQNEQFF.

Comments on this clonotype: The junction differs from germline at one of its ends, possibly a read error. This chain joins TRBV19 and TRBJ2-5; 7 positions agree with TRBD2. The CDR3 contains 14 residues. From germline, CDR1 is LNHDA and CDR2 SQIVND (reference sequence). CDR3 nucleotides: TGCGCCAGTAGGTATAGCGGGCGCCAAGAGACCCAGTACTTC. Translated, it gives CASRYSGRQETQYF. The full variable domain, in which reference TRBV19 and TRBJ2-5 provide the parts outside the CDR3, is DGGITQSPKYLFRKEGQNVTLSCEQNLNHDAMYWYRQDPGQGLRLIYYSQIVNDFQKGDIAEGYSVSREKKESFPLTVTSAQKNPTAFYLCASRYSGRQETQYFGPGTRLLVL.

The chain couples TRBV6-2 or TRBV6-3 to TRBJ1-5; D unresolved. V was cut by 2 bases and J by 6 bases, with 5 bases left in between. The CDR3 has 12 residues. Germline lookup yields CDR1 MNHEY and CDR2 SVGEGT. The CDR3 bases are TGTGCCAGCAGTTACGAGGCTCAGCCCCAGCATTTT. Its translation is CASSYEAQPQHF.

V is TRBV20-1 and J is TRBJ2-7, with 10 positions matching TRBD1. Germline loops: CDR1 DFQATT, CDR2 SNEGSKA (reference sequence). This CDR3 spans 14 amino acids. With 1 base clipped from V and 5 bases from J, the junction kept 5 bases outside the gene matches. CDR3 sequence (DNA): TGCAGTGCTAGAGGACAGGGGGCGGTAGACGAGCAGTACTTC. This sequence encodes CSARGQGAVDEQYF.